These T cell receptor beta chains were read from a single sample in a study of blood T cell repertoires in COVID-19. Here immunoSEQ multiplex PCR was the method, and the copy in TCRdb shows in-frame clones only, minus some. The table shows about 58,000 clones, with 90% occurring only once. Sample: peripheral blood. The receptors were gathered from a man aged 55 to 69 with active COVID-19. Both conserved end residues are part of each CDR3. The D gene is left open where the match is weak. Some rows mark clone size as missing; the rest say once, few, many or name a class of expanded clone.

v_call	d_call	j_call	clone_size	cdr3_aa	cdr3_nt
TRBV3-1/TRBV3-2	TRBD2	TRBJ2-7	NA	CASSQGQRGQYEQYF	TGTGCCAGCAGCCAAGGTCAGCGGGGTCAATACGAGCAGTACTTC
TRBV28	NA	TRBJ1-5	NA	CASSKKFNRASNQPQHF	TGTGCCAGCAGTAAGAAATTCAACAGGGCTAGCAATCAGCCCCAGCATTTT
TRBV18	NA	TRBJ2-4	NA	CASSPGTRGNIQYF	TGTGCCAGCTCACCAGGGACACGCGGAAACATTCAGTACTTC
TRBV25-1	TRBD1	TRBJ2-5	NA	CASSESGTGRVETQYF	TGTGCCAGCAGTGAATCAGGGACAGGGAGAGTCGAGACCCAGTACTTC
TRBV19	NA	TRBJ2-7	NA	CASTRTVSSYEQYF	TGTGCCAGTACGCGGACAGTAAGCTCCTACGAGCAGTACTTC
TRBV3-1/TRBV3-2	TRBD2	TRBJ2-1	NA	CASSQGGTKTSGSSNEQFF	TGTGCCAGCAGCCAAGGAGGGACGAAGACTAGCGGGAGTAGCAATGAGCAGTTCTTC
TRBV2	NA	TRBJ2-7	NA	CASSGLPHEQYF	TGTGCCAGCAGCGGACTCCCGCACGAGCAGTACTTC
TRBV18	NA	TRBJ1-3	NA	CASSSQSLSGNTIYF	TGTGCCAGCTCATCACAGAGTCTCTCTGGAAACACCATATATTTT
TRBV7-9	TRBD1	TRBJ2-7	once	CASSLLGTGVDEQYF	TGTGCCAGCAGCTTACTCGGGACAGGGGTCGACGAGCAGTACTTC
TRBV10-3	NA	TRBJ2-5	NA	CAISESRETQYF	TGTGCCATCAGTGAGTCCCGGGAGACCCAGTACTTC
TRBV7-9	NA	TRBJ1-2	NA	CASSPSGSPYGYTF	TGTGCCAGCAGCCCTTCAGGGTCCCCCTATGGCTACACCTTC
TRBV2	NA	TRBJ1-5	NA	CASSEAGQDLPQHF	TGTGCCAGCAGTGAAGCGGGGCAGGACCTACCCCAGCATTTT
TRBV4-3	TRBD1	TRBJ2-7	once	CASSQTRDRGSEQYF	TGCGCCAGCAGCCAAACCCGGGACAGGGGGTCCGAGCAGTACTTC
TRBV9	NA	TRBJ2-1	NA	CASSPRGDSYNEQFF	TGTGCCAGCAGCCCCCGCGGGGACAGCTACAATGAGCAGTTCTTC
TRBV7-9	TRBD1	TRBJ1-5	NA	CASSFDSWGQGDRQPQHF	TGTGCCAGCAGCTTCGATAGTTGGGGACAGGGGGACCGGCAGCCCCAGCATTTT
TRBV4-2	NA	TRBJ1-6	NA	CASSPTWGGANSPLHF	TGTGCCAGCAGCCCTACCTGGGGCGGGGCTAATTCACCCCTCCACTTT
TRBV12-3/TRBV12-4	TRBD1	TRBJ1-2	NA	CASSWGQRNGYTF	TGTGCCAGCAGTTGGGGACAGAGGAATGGCTACACCTTC
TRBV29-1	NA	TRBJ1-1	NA	CSVGYQETEAFF	TGCAGCGTTGGATATCAGGAAACTGAAGCTTTCTTT
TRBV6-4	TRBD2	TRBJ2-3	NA	CASSVPAGRTDTQYF	TGTGCCAGCAGTGTTCCAGCGGGGCGCACAGATACGCAGTATTTT
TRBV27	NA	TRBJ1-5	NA	CASSLSAGAYQPQHF	TGTGCCAGCAGTTTATCGGCGGGGGCCTATCAGCCCCAGCATTTT
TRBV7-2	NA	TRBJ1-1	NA	CASSLAGRDTEAFF	TGTGCCAGCAGTCTTGCAGGGAGGGACACTGAAGCTTTCTTT
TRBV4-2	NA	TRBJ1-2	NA	CASSRLSGVNYGYTF	TGTGCCAGCAGCCGCCTAAGCGGGGTTAACTATGGCTACACCTTC